The 12 T cell receptor beta chains given below trace back to one sample, sequenced in a study of blood T cells in healthy people across ages. Combining a sample-barcoded 5' primer with a J-beta primer mix, a second PCR ran for about 7 to 11 cycles. TCRdb redid the calling of the 5' RACE reads with MiXCR, one entry per CDR3 protein. The table has 590,000 or so distinct CDR3 sequences, approximately 30% seen once. Sequenced input: blood. Receptor source: a woman older than 75 in good health.

This clonotype was seen at least ten times. CDR3: CASSQGPQAGYTF. CDR3 DNA sequence: TGTGCCAGCAGCCAGGGGCCGCAGGCTGGCTACACCTTC. This chain links TRBV11-1 with TRBJ1-2; a possible D gene is TRBD1 (6 bases). Germline values: CDR1 SGHAT, CDR2 FQDESV (reference sequence). Trimming left V 5 bases short and J 7 bases short, with 14 bases between. The CDR3 is made up of 13 amino acids.

This clonotype has a count of ten or more. The chain links TRBV20-1 to TRBJ1-2, with D hard to call. Germline CDR1 DFQATT, CDR2 SNEGSKA (reference sequence). V was clipped by 5 bases and J by 2 bases, with 12 bases between them. CDR3 size: 13 residues. The CDR3 sequence is CSAPQVSNYGYTF. CDR3 DNA: TGCAGTGCTCCTCAGGTTTCCAACTATGGCTACACCTTC.

On this clonotype itself: Being one base from a much bigger clone, this may be a read error. J is TRBJ2-7 and V is TRBV4-2, with no clear D. The V end lost 0 bases, the J end lost 7 bases, and 10 bases lay between the germline ends. Germline-derived CDR1 and CDR2 are LGHNA and YNFKEQ. The CDR3 sequence is 13 residues long. Here the CDR3 reads CASSQESYNEQYF. The DNA for the CDR3 is TGTGCCAGCAGCCAAGAGAGTTACAATGAGCAGTACTTC.

The chain joins TRBV6-2 or TRBV6-3 to TRBJ1-5; D might be TRBD1 (5 bases). The germline V gene has CDR1 MNHEY and CDR2 SVGEGT. The CDR3 consists of 18 residues. Trimming took 5 bases from V and 0 from J, leaving 20 bases between them. DNA for the CDR3: TGTGCCAGCAGTCGGCTGAACGACGGGGGAACTAGCAATCAGCCCCAGCATTTT. Its protein product is CASSRLNDGGTSNQPQHF.

Of note for this clonotype: This may be a read error, as it is one base from a much larger clone. The rearrangement uses TRBV7-2 and TRBJ2-7; D is uncertain. The V and J ends lost 2 bases and 0 bases respectively, with 8 bases between them. This CDR3 region has 14 residues. Germline assignment: CDR1 SGHTA and CDR2 FQGNSA. In nucleotides, the CDR3 is TGTGCCAGCAGCTTAATGGGTCGCTCCTACGAGCAGTACTTC. It yields the protein CASSLMGRSYEQYF.

The chain has TRBV7-2 and TRBJ1-4; D gene uncertain. V dropped 8 bases and J dropped 4 bases, with 11 bases sitting between them. The CDR3 has 13 residues. Germline V gene data show CDR1 as SGHTA and CDR2 as FQGNSA. DNA of the CDR3: TGTGCCAGCGCCCGAGGGCGTAATGAAAAACTGTTTTTT. Protein product: CASARGRNEKLFF.

A remark on this clonotype: This may be a read error: a much more frequent sequence differs by one nucleotide. This chain's CDR3 is CASSPDSGDGYTF. DNA of the CDR3: TGCGCCAGCAGTCCTGACTCAGGGGATGGCTACACCTTC. This chain joins TRBV5-1 and TRBJ1-2, with TRBD1 as a possible D gene (6 bases). Germline CDR1 is SGHRS and CDR2 is YFSETQ. V gave up 5 bases and J gave up 6 bases, with 14 bases separating them. The length of the CDR3 is 13 residues. Drawing the rest from reference TRBV5-1 and TRBJ1-2, the complete variable domain is KAGVTQTPRYLIKTRGQQVTLSCSPISGHRSVSWYQQTPGQGLQFLFEYFSETQRNKGNFPGRFSGRQFSNSRSEMNVSTLELGDSALYLCASSPDSGDGYTFGSGTRLTVV.

This clonotype was seen more than once but under ten times. A much more abundant neighbour one base away suggests this may be a read error. The rearrangement uses TRBV5-4 and TRBJ2-7; D unresolved. The CDR3 totals 14 residues. Trimming removed 3 bases at V and 2 bases at J, with 12 bases between. Germline V gene sequence: CDR1 SGHNT, CDR2 YYREEE (reference sequence). The CDR3 DNA follows: TGTGCCAGCAGCTGGCGAGGCCGGACCTACGAGCAGTACTTC. Translated, it gives CASSWRGRTYEQYF.

The chain combines TRBV20-1 with TRBJ2-1; a weak D match, TRBD2 (7 bases). V lost 6 bases and J 10 bases, leaving 13 bases between the germline ends. CDR1 DFQATT and CDR2 SNEGSKA come from the germline V gene (reference sequence). The CDR3 has 11 residues. CDR3 nucleotide sequence: TGCAGTGCGAGGGGGGGCAGGGAGCAGTTCTTC. Translated: CSARGGREQFF.

Concerning this clonotype: With a much larger clone just one base away, this may be a read error. The J gene is TRBJ2-5, the V gene TRBV7-3; D is undetermined. Germline-derived CDR1 and CDR2 are SGHTA and FQGTGA. The CDR3 extends over 12 amino acids. In DNA form, the CDR3 reads TGTGTCAGCAGCTTAGATTCCCTGACCCAGTACTTC. It codes for CVSSLDSLTQYF.

This clonotype has more than one count but fewer than ten. This rearrangement joins TRBV9 to TRBJ2-2; 7 bases line up with TRBD2. CDR1 is SGDLS, CDR2 YYNGEE, per germline. The V gene end was trimmed by 7 bases and the J gene end by 5 bases; junction bases not matched to a gene: 2. The CDR3 contains 12 residues. The CDR3 loop is CASQAGTGELFF. The CDR3 nucleotides are TGTGCCAGCCAAGCGGGAACCGGGGAGCTGTTTTTT.

About this clonotype: A read error is possible here, since a much larger clone lies one base away. In DNA, the CDR3 is TGTGCCAGCAGTTCCGGACAGGCGCGCTGCTCCTTC. It specifies CASSSGQARCSF. The genes are TRBV28 and TRBJ1-2; 7 bases map to TRBD1. This CDR3 comprises 12 residues. Germline V gives CDR1 MDHEN, CDR2 SYDVKM.